This T cell receptor beta chain was recovered during a study of blood T cell repertoires in COVID-19. Profiling relied on immunoSEQ multiplex PCR, and the TCRdb table lists in-frame clones only, not all of them. The sample yields tens of thousands of clones, roughly 81% seen once. Germline V lookup: CDR1 SGHNT, CDR2 YYREEE (reference sequence). This CDR3 spans 15 amino acids. The V segment lost 4 bases and the J segment 2 bases; nucleotides outside the gene matches: 8. The chain joins TRBV5-4 to TRBJ2-7; 8 bases match TRBD1. This clonotype was sampled from a man older than 75 with COVID-19, enrolled during active disease. The sample was peripheral blood. The CDR3 protein is CASSRDRFRAYEQYF. The CDR3 coding sequence is TGTGCCAGCAGCAGGGACAGGTTTCGGGCCTACGAGCAGTACTTC. Combining the CDR3 with reference TRBV5-4 and TRBJ2-7 gives the whole variable domain ETGVTQSPTHLIKTRGQQVTLRCSSQSGHNTVSWYQQALGQGPQFIFQYYREEENGRGNFPPRFSGLQFPNYSSELNVNALELDDSALYLCASSRDRFRAYEQYFGPGTRLTVT.